This T cell receptor (beta chain) was observed in a study of cytomegalovirus exposure and HLA in healthy donors. Study-wide results and caveats: Several of the most significant clusters were apparently associated with common viral pathogens in a later analysis. Associated with HLA alleles at 0.05 false discovery rate in a later analysis were 16,951 TCR beta sequences.

With regard to this clone: Its target is unknown.

Germline lookup yields CDR1 SGHTA and CDR2 FQGNSA. There are 17 residues in the CDR3. J lost 4 bases, V lost 2 bases, and 11 bases had no gene match. 60 Vbeta and 13 Jbeta primers were used in PCR. Clones were sequenced by immunoSEQ multiplex PCR, and TCRdb holds only the in-frame ones, with some missing. The table records more than 90,000 clones, about 75% of them present only once. The chain is built from TRBV7-2 and TRBJ2-5, with 9 bases that match TRBD1. Sequenced input: PBMCs. The source of this sequence is a man aged 35 to 55 in good health and CMV-seropositive. CDR3 sequence reads: CASSLRDPGQGAETQYF. CDR3 in DNA: TGTGCCAGCAGCTTAAGAGATCCGGGACAGGGAGCAGAGACCCAGTACTTC. Complete variable domain (other parts from reference TRBV7-2 and TRBJ2-5): GAGVSQSPSNKVTEKGKDVELRCDPISGHTALYWYRQSLGQGLEFLIYFQGNSAPDKSGLPSDRFSAERTGGSVSTLTIQRTQQEDSAVYLCASSLRDPGQGAETQYFGPGTRLLVL.